The entry that follows covers one T cell receptor (delta chain) sequence. No antigen is known for it. A far larger clone is one nucleotide away, so this likely arose from a read error. The entry originates in a study of gamma delta lymphoproliferative disorders and STAT genes. TCRdb reprocessed the multiplex PCR reads using CATT. The sample yields under 5,000 delta-chain clones, 1% seen once. Overall study findings and caveats: Public or private status of leukemic clones needs confirmation.

This CDR3 comprises 23 residues. In germline, CDR1 is TSWWSYY, CDR2 QGS. V shed 2 bases, J shed 0 bases, and the junction held 17 bases outside the gene matches. PBMCs from patients and controls supplied the genomic DNA for sequencing. Sequencing was done on a sample of blood. The chain couples TRDV1 to TRDJ3, with 9 bases lining up with TRDD3. The clonotype was recovered from a human donor in good health. CDR3: CALGEGLTGWGMTSSWDTRQMFF. The CDR3 DNA reads TGTGCTCTTGGGGAAGGGTTGACGGGCTGGGGGATGACCTCCTCCTGGGACACCCGACAGATGTTTTTC.